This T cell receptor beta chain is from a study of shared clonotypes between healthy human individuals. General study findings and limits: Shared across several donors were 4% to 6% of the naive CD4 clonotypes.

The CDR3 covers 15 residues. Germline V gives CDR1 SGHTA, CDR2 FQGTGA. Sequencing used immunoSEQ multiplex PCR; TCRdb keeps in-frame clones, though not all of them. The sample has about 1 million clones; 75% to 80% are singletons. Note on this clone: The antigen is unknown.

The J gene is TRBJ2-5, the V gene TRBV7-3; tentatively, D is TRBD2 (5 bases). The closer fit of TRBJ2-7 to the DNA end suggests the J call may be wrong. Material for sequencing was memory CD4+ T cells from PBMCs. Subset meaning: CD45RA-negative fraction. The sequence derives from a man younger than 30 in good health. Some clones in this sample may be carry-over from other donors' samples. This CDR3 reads CASSLTPDGTYEQYF. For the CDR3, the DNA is TGTGCCAGCAGCTTAACACCGGACGGGACCTACGAGCAGTACTTC.